This T cell receptor beta chain appears in the sequencing data of a study of blood T cell repertoires in COVID-19. Background on the study: The United States, Italy and Spain supplied acute and convalescent COVID-19 samples.

Germline CDR1 MNHNY, CDR2 SVGAGI (reference sequence). This CDR3 contains 14 residues. V was shortened by 4 bases and J by 4 bases, with 13 bases between the two germline ends. Here immunoSEQ multiplex PCR was the method, and the copy in TCRdb shows in-frame clones only, minus some. The sample records 260,000 or so clones, approximately 86% being singletons. The rearrangement uses TRBV6-6 and TRBJ1-1; D is ambiguous. This sequence was found in a man aged 18 to 29 with active or convalescent COVID-19. The sequenced sample consisted of peripheral blood. The CDR3 is CASSFHEGGTEAFF. The CDR3 nucleotides read TGTGCCAGCAGTTTTCATGAGGGAGGCACTGAAGCTTTCTTT.